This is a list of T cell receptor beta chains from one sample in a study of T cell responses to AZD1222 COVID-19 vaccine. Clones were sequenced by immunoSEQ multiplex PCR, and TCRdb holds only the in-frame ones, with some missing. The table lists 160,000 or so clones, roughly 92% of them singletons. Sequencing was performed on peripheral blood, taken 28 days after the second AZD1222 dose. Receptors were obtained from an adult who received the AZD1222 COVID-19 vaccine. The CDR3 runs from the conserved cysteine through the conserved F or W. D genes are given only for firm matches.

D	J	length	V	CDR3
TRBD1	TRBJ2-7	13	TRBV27	CASSSSDRDEQYF
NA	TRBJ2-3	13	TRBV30	CAWSVRGTDTQYF
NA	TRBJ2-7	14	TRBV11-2	CASSSLSGPPKVYF
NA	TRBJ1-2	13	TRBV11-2	CASSLGVSYGYTF
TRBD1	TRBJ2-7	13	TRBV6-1	CASSEGQAYEQYF
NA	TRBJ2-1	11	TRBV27	CASSTLNEQFF
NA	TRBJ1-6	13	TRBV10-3	CAISDSRGSPLHF
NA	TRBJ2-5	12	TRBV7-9	CASSKAWETQYF
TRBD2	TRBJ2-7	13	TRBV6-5	CASRGLSAYEQYF
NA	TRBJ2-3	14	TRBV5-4	CASSFMNTADTQYF
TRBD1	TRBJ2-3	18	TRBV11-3	CASSLNPLGQDFTDTQYF
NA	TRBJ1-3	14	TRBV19	CASILGPSGNTIYF
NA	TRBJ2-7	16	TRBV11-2	CASSPLWGPSGGEQYF
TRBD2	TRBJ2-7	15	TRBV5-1	CASSLPGLATAEQYF
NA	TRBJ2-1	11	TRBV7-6	CASSEYNEQFF
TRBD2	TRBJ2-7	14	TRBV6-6	CASSPAGSSYEQYF
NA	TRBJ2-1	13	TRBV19	CASSMGLYNEQFF
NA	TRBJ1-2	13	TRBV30	CAWSVPLNYGYTF
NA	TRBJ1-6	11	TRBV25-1	CASRDRKALHF
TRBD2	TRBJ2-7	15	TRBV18	CASSPTSGSGYEQYF
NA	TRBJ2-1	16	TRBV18	CASSPNTLRTYNEQFF
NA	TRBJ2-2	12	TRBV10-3	CAISDGPGELFF
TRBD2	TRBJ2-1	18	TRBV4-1	CASSPGPWRGGWYNEQFF
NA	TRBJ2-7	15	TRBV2	CASNHRDTWPYEQYF
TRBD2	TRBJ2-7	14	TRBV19	CASSLAVGAYEQYF
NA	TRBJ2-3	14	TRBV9	CASSVTTHQDTQYF
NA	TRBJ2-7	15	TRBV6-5	CASSLVAPPIYEQYF
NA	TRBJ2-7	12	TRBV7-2	CASSLGTWEQYF
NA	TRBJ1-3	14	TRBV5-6	CASSLAGLGNTIYF
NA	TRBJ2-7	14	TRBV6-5	CASSYGTYPYEQYF
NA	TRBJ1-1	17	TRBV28	CASSLHGGGPMNTEAFF
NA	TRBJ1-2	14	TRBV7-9	CATSPPAVADGYTF
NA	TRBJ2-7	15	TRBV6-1	CASSEEAYFSYEQYF
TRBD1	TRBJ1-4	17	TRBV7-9	CASSPGGQGATWEKLFF
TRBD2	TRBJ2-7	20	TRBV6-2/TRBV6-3	CASSYRPGWGRTSGNYEQYF
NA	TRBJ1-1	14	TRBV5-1	CASSLLAANTEAFF
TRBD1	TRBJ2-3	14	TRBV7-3	CASSSGTGTDTQYF
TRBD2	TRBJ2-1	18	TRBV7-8	CASSPQRVPSGSYNEQFF
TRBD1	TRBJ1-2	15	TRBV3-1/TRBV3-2	CASSPGSGQGGGYTF
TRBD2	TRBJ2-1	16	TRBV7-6	CASSRGTSGTYNEQFF
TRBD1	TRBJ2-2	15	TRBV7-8	CASSQGQGGTGELFF
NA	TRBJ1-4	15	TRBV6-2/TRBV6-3	CASSYRQGRYEKLFF
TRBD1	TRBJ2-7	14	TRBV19	CASSPGQVSYEQYF
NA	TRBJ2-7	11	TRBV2	CASSEYYEQYF
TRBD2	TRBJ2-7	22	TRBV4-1	CASSLLLVASSGRSVGSYEQYF
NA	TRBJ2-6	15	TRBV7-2	CASTLGGSGANVLTF
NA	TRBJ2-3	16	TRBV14	CASSGLPAVDPDTQYF
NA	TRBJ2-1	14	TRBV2	CASQGTFLLNEQFF